A selection of T cell receptor beta chains follows, all from one sample in a study of blood T cell repertoires in COVID-19. Profiling relied on immunoSEQ multiplex PCR, and the TCRdb table lists in-frame clones only, not all of them. The table has about 76,000 clones, roughly 80% seen once; the top ten hold more than 15%. The sequenced sample was peripheral blood. Receptors originate from a woman aged 55-70 years with acute or convalescent COVID-19. Each CDR3 is given with its conserved first and last residue. Fields, in order: D gene, V gene, clone size, J gene, CDR3 DNA, CDR3 protein. D genes are given only for firm matches. Clone size is stated in some rows and not others, as once, few, many or a class when expanded.

D: NA
V: TRBV24-1
size: NA
J: TRBJ2-2
DNA: TGTGCCACACAGGGGGGGCCGAACGCGAACACCGGGGAGCTGTTTTTT
CDR3: CATQGGPNANTGELFF

D: NA
V: TRBV29-1
size: NA
J: TRBJ2-2
DNA: TGCAGCGTTGAAAAGCGGCGCGGGGAGCTGTTTTTT
CDR3: CSVEKRRGELFF

D: NA
V: TRBV10-1
size: NA
J: TRBJ2-1
DNA: TGCGCCAGCAGTGAGGGGCAGGGCCCAACGAACAATGAGCAGTTCTTC
CDR3: CASSEGQGPTNNEQFF

D: NA
V: TRBV6-4
size: NA
J: TRBJ2-1
DNA: TGTGCCAGCAGTGCCGGGGGAGACTACAATGAGCAGTTCTTC
CDR3: CASSAGGDYNEQFF

D: TRBD1
V: TRBV19
size: NA
J: TRBJ1-1
DNA: TGTGCCAGTAACTCCGGGACAGGGTTAGGCGCTGAAGCTTTCTTT
CDR3: CASNSGTGLGAEAFF

D: NA
V: TRBV9
size: NA
J: TRBJ1-6
DNA: TGTGCCAGCAGCGTAGCGGTCAATTCGCCCCTCCACTTT
CDR3: CASSVAVNSPLHF

D: NA
V: TRBV6-1
size: few
J: TRBJ1-5
DNA: TGTGCCAGCAGTGAACCCCATAGCAATCAGCCCCAGCATTTT
CDR3: CASSEPHSNQPQHF

D: NA
V: TRBV18
size: NA
J: TRBJ2-3
DNA: TGTGCCAGCTCACCACAAGAGGATACGCAGTATTTT
CDR3: CASSPQEDTQYF

D: TRBD1
V: TRBV4-3
size: NA
J: TRBJ2-3
DNA: TGCGCCAGCAGCCAAGGTTTAGGTAGGACAGGGAGCACAGATACGCAGTATTTT
CDR3: CASSQGLGRTGSTDTQYF

D: TRBD1
V: TRBV7-3
size: NA
J: TRBJ2-2
DNA: TGTGCCAGCAGCTTAACGGGGACAGATAACACCGGGGAGCTGTTTTTT
CDR3: CASSLTGTDNTGELFF

D: NA
V: TRBV9
size: NA
J: TRBJ1-4
DNA: TGTGCCAGCAGCGCCGGAGGGCGCGTAGTTGAAAAACTGTTTTTT
CDR3: CASSAGGRVVEKLFF

D: NA
V: TRBV18
size: NA
J: TRBJ1-1
DNA: TGTGCCAGCTCACCGGGGCCTCAGAGGACTGAAGCTTTCTTT
CDR3: CASSPGPQRTEAFF

D: NA
V: TRBV19
size: NA
J: TRBJ2-1
DNA: TGTGCCAGTAACCATCAACCGACAGGCCAAGGGTCCTACAATGAGCAGTTCTTC
CDR3: CASNHQPTGQGSYNEQFF

D: TRBD2
V: TRBV10-3
size: NA
J: TRBJ2-5
DNA: TGTGCCATCAGTGAAAGCGGGGGAGAGACCCAGTACTTC
CDR3: CAISESGGETQYF

D: TRBD1
V: TRBV7-6
size: few
J: TRBJ1-5
DNA: TGTGCCAGCAGCTCCCGTAGCGACAGGGCCAATCAGCCCCAGCATTTT
CDR3: CASSSRSDRANQPQHF

D: TRBD1
V: TRBV6-5
size: NA
J: TRBJ1-2
DNA: TGTGCCAGCAGTCCGGGACAGGGTATCTCTGGCTACACCTTC
CDR3: CASSPGQGISGYTF

D: TRBD1
V: TRBV7-2
size: NA
J: TRBJ1-2
DNA: TGTGCCAGCAGCCTGCAGGGGGAGAACTATGGCTACACCTTC
CDR3: CASSLQGENYGYTF

D: TRBD2
V: TRBV4-1
size: NA
J: TRBJ2-7
DNA: TGCGCCAGCAGGAGACCTAGCGGGGATAGCTCCTACGAGCAGTACTTC
CDR3: CASRRPSGDSSYEQYF

D: TRBD2
V: TRBV7-3
size: NA
J: TRBJ2-3
DNA: TGTGCCAGCAGCTTGATCGGGGGGGCAACAGATACGCAGTATTTT
CDR3: CASSLIGGATDTQYF

D: NA
V: TRBV3-1/TRBV3-2
size: NA
J: TRBJ1-2
DNA: TGTGCCAGCAGCCAAGGTGGTTCAGGGGCTCGATATGGCTACACCTTC
CDR3: CASSQGGSGARYGYTF

D: TRBD1
V: TRBV4-2
size: NA
J: TRBJ1-5
DNA: TGTGCCAGCAGCCAAGGGGCAGGGGGGACATCCGCCCAGCATTTT
CDR3: CASSQGAGGTSAQHF

D: TRBD1
V: TRBV30
size: NA
J: TRBJ1-5
DNA: TGTGCCTGGAGGGGGACAGGGGATCAGCCCCAGCATTTT
CDR3: CAWRGTGDQPQHF

D: TRBD1
V: TRBV15
size: NA
J: TRBJ1-5
DNA: TGTGCCACCAGCAGAGTAGGGACAGGGGGCAAGAGTCAGCCCCAGCATTTT
CDR3: CATSRVGTGGKSQPQHF

D: NA
V: TRBV10-3
size: NA
J: TRBJ2-1
DNA: TGTGCCATCAGTTTGGACACCTTCGGGTCCTACAATGAGCAGTTCTTC
CDR3: CAISLDTFGSYNEQFF

D: NA
V: TRBV12-3/TRBV12-4
size: once
J: TRBJ1-1
DNA: TGTGCCAGCAGTTTGGGCAGGAACACTGAAGCTTTCTTT
CDR3: CASSLGRNTEAFF

D: NA
V: TRBV7-2
size: NA
J: TRBJ1-5
DNA: TGTGCCAGCAGCCAACAGCTACAGGGTCGAGGGCAGCCCCAGCATTTT
CDR3: CASSQQLQGRGQPQHF

D: NA
V: TRBV5-1
size: NA
J: TRBJ2-1
DNA: TGCGCCAGCAGCGTGACAGACAATGAGCAGTTCTTC
CDR3: CASSVTDNEQFF